At least ten counts were recorded for the clone carrying this TCR beta chain. The target antigen is unknown. This record belongs to a study of early T cells in non-severe SARS-CoV-2 infection. At the level of the study: Sequenced material consisted of bulk RNA (from unsorted whole blood), and chains were unpaired.

The germline V and J ends were trimmed by 3 bases and 1 base, with 6 bases remaining between them. Germline CDR1 reads DFQATT; CDR2 reads SNEGSKA (reference sequence). The CDR3 is made up of 12 amino acids. Unique molecular identifiers tagged individual cDNA molecules. TCRdb reanalysed the 5' RACE reads using MiXCR and keeps one entry per CDR3 protein. Of approximately 50,000 distinct CDR3 sequences listed, 6% to 8% were seen once; the top ten hold roughly 6%. Study-level points and caveats: Matching with VDJdb favored anti-spike CD8 responses (missing private and CD4 specificities).

This receptor was taken from an adult who was a healthcare worker with PCR-confirmed SARS-CoV-2 infection or an uninfected control (not recorded which). The gene calls are TRBV20-1 and TRBJ1-1; no clear D. Sequencing was carried out using whole blood. DNA of the CDR3: TGCAGTGCTAGGGCCGGGAACACTGAAGCTTTCTTT. As protein: CSARAGNTEAFF.